Listed below are T cell receptor beta chains from one sample, sequenced in a study of spatial heterogeneity in lung cancer. TCRdb recomputed calls from the 5' RACE reads with MiXCR, one row per CDR3 protein. In the table there are under 7,000 distinct CDR3 sequences, under 20% of which are singletons. The specimen comprised lung tumor tissue, sampled at surgery. These receptors were collected from a male donor with early-stage non-small cell lung cancer. The CDR3 runs from the conserved cysteine through the conserved F or W. D genes are given only for firm matches. For some rows the clone size is stated as once, few or many, or as a class when expanded; others skip it.

D gene: TRBD2; V gene: TRBV9; clone size: few; J gene: TRBJ2-7; CDR3 DNA: TGTGCCAGCAGCGCGAGCCCGGGACTAGCGGGATCCTACGAGCAGTACTTC; CDR3 protein: CASSASPGLAGSYEQYF
D gene: NA; V gene: TRBV13; clone size: few; J gene: TRBJ2-2; CDR3 DNA: TGTGCCAGCAGCCCACCTCGGGGCGGGGAGAACACCGGGGAGCTGTTTTTT; CDR3 protein: CASSPPRGGENTGELFF
D gene: TRBD1; V gene: TRBV7-2; clone size: many; J gene: TRBJ2-7; CDR3 DNA: TGTGCCAGCAGCTCTCTCCGGACAGGGACCGAGCAGTACTTC; CDR3 protein: CASSSLRTGTEQYF
D gene: TRBD1; V gene: TRBV29-1; clone size: few; J gene: TRBJ2-5; CDR3 DNA: TGCAGCGTTGAAGAGAGGGACAGGGGAAAGACCCAGTACTTC; CDR3 protein: CSVEERDRGKTQYF
D gene: NA; V gene: TRBV29-1; clone size: NA; J gene: TRBJ1-1; CDR3 DNA: TGCAGCGCTACCCCCCTAGGCGTTGAAGCTTTCTTT; CDR3 protein: CSATPLGVEAFF
D gene: NA; V gene: TRBV5-4; clone size: medium-sized; J gene: TRBJ1-1; CDR3 DNA: TGTGCCAGCAGCTTGTCGGGTTCGGGACCCACTGAAGCTTTCTTT; CDR3 protein: CASSLSGSGPTEAFF
D gene: NA; V gene: TRBV20-1; clone size: medium-sized; J gene: TRBJ1-5; CDR3 DNA: TGCAGTGCTAGAGATAACAGGGTATCGCAGCCCCAGCATTTT; CDR3 protein: CSARDNRVSQPQHF
D gene: TRBD2; V gene: TRBV7-8; clone size: NA; J gene: TRBJ2-1; CDR3 DNA: TGTGCCAGCAGCTTAGAAGTTGTGGCGGGGGGTTACAATGAGCAGTTCTTC; CDR3 protein: CASSLEVVAGGYNEQFF
D gene: TRBD1; V gene: TRBV7-7; clone size: NA; J gene: TRBJ2-7; CDR3 DNA: TGTGCTAGCAGCCGAGGGACAGGTCCCTACGAGCAGTACTTC; CDR3 protein: CASSRGTGPYEQYF
D gene: NA; V gene: TRBV6-5; clone size: medium-sized; J gene: TRBJ2-2; CDR3 DNA: TGTGCCAGCAGTTACGACAGATCAAACACCGGGGAGCTGTTTTTT; CDR3 protein: CASSYDRSNTGELFF
D gene: NA; V gene: TRBV3-1; clone size: medium-sized; J gene: TRBJ2-7; CDR3 DNA: TGTGCCAGCAGCCGAGCCGGGACTGGAGCCTACGAGCAGTACTTC; CDR3 protein: CASSRAGTGAYEQYF
D gene: NA; V gene: TRBV20-1; clone size: medium-sized; J gene: TRBJ1-1; CDR3 DNA: TGCAGTGCTAGCAGGGTTGACACTGAAGCTTTCTTT; CDR3 protein: CSASRVDTEAFF
D gene: NA; V gene: TRBV28; clone size: medium-sized; J gene: TRBJ2-1; CDR3 DNA: TGTGCCAGCAGTTCGACCCCCTCTAGCAATGAGCAGTTCTTC; CDR3 protein: CASSSTPSSNEQFF
D gene: TRBD2; V gene: TRBV3-1; clone size: medium-sized; J gene: TRBJ2-1; CDR3 DNA: TGTGCCAGCAGCCAAGCTTTTAGCGGGAGGGACAATGAGCAGTTCTTC; CDR3 protein: CASSQAFSGRDNEQFF
D gene: NA; V gene: TRBV11-2; clone size: NA; J gene: TRBJ1-5; CDR3 DNA: TGTGCCAGCAGCCTAGACCGCAATCAGCCCCAGCATTTT; CDR3 protein: CASSLDRNQPQHF
D gene: TRBD1; V gene: TRBV7-9; clone size: few; J gene: TRBJ2-5; CDR3 DNA: TGTGCCAGCAGCTTCCTCAAAGGAACAGGGGGCAGGGAGACCCAGTACTTC; CDR3 protein: CASSFLKGTGGRETQYF
D gene: NA; V gene: TRBV30; clone size: NA; J gene: TRBJ2-2; CDR3 DNA: TGTGCCTCCGGTTGGGACACCGGGGAGCTGTTTTTT; CDR3 protein: CASGWDTGELFF
D gene: TRBD1; V gene: TRBV20-1; clone size: few; J gene: TRBJ1-2; CDR3 DNA: TGCAGTGCTAGGGGGGGACAGGGGAACTATGGCTACACCTTC; CDR3 protein: CSARGGQGNYGYTF
D gene: NA; V gene: TRBV23-1; clone size: medium-sized; J gene: TRBJ2-5; CDR3 DNA: TGCGCCAGCAGTCAAGGGTGGGAGACCCAGTACTTC; CDR3 protein: CASSQGWETQYF
D gene: TRBD1; V gene: TRBV4-3; clone size: few; J gene: TRBJ1-2; CDR3 DNA: TGCGCCAGCAGCCAACAGACACAGGGGGCTACCTATGGCTACACCTTC; CDR3 protein: CASSQQTQGATYGYTF
D gene: NA; V gene: TRBV28; clone size: few; J gene: TRBJ1-2; CDR3 DNA: TGTGCCAGCAGCCCGAGGGAGCGCCCCGCCTATGGCTACACCTTC; CDR3 protein: CASSPRERPAYGYTF
D gene: NA; V gene: TRBV9; clone size: few; J gene: TRBJ2-5; CDR3 DNA: TGTGCCAGCAGCGTAGGGAGGGAAGAGACCCAGTACTTC; CDR3 protein: CASSVGREETQYF
D gene: NA; V gene: TRBV12-3/TRBV12-4; clone size: medium-sized; J gene: TRBJ2-5; CDR3 DNA: TGTGCCAGCACCGGAGGGCCCCAAGAGACCCAGTACTTC; CDR3 protein: CASTGGPQETQYF
D gene: NA; V gene: TRBV24-1; clone size: NA; J gene: TRBJ2-7; CDR3 DNA: TGTGCCACCAGTGATTCGAGGGAAATTGGCGAGCAGTACTTC; CDR3 protein: CATSDSREIGEQYF
D gene: NA; V gene: TRBV4-3; clone size: few; J gene: TRBJ2-7; CDR3 DNA: TGCGCCAGCAGCCAAGATCTCCAGGTCTACGAGCAGTACTTC; CDR3 protein: CASSQDLQVYEQYF
D gene: NA; V gene: TRBV6-6; clone size: medium-sized; J gene: TRBJ2-1; CDR3 DNA: TGTGCCAGCAAGAAAGGCGTCAGCTCCTACAATGAGCAGTTCTTC; CDR3 protein: CASKKGVSSYNEQFF
D gene: TRBD1; V gene: TRBV29-1; clone size: many; J gene: TRBJ2-7; CDR3 DNA: TGCAGCTTCTTCTTAGGGACAGGGGAGGTGCAGTACTTC; CDR3 protein: CSFFLGTGEVQYF
D gene: NA; V gene: TRBV7-3; clone size: medium-sized; J gene: TRBJ1-1; CDR3 DNA: TGTGCCAGCAGCTTAGGACAGTCAAACACTGAAGCTTTCTTT; CDR3 protein: CASSLGQSNTEAFF
D gene: NA; V gene: TRBV20-1; clone size: NA; J gene: TRBJ2-7; CDR3 DNA: TGCAGTGCTACCTACAGGGTTTACGAGCAGTACTTC; CDR3 protein: CSATYRVYEQYF
D gene: TRBD2; V gene: TRBV7-8; clone size: medium-sized; J gene: TRBJ2-2; CDR3 DNA: TGTGCCAGCAGCCGAGGACTAGCGGGAGGGGACACCGGGGAGCTGTTTTTT; CDR3 protein: CASSRGLAGGDTGELFF
D gene: TRBD1; V gene: TRBV10-3; clone size: few; J gene: TRBJ2-7; CDR3 DNA: TGTGTCATCAGTGGGGGACAGGGCGAGCAGTACTTC; CDR3 protein: CVISGGQGEQYF
D gene: TRBD2; V gene: TRBV6-2/TRBV6-3; clone size: few; J gene: TRBJ2-5; CDR3 DNA: TGTGCCAGCAGGAGCGGGGGGGCTGGGGAGACCCAGTACTTC; CDR3 protein: CASRSGGAGETQYF
D gene: NA; V gene: TRBV20-1; clone size: few; J gene: TRBJ2-7; CDR3 DNA: TGCAGTGCTAACAGGGACTCCTACGAGCAGTACTTC; CDR3 protein: CSANRDSYEQYF
D gene: NA; V gene: TRBV20-1; clone size: many; J gene: TRBJ2-5; CDR3 DNA: TGCAGCGTGGGGACTCGTCGGCAAGAGACCCAGTACTTC; CDR3 protein: CSVGTRRQETQYF
D gene: TRBD1; V gene: TRBV5-1; clone size: many; J gene: TRBJ1-1; CDR3 DNA: TGCGCCAGCAGCTTGGTGGGAGGACAGGGGGAAGGCACTGAAGCTTTCTTT; CDR3 protein: CASSLVGGQGEGTEAFF
D gene: NA; V gene: TRBV9; clone size: NA; J gene: TRBJ2-7; CDR3 DNA: TGTGCCAGCAGCGTAAGTTCTACGGTCTACGAGCAGTACTTC; CDR3 protein: CASSVSSTVYEQYF
D gene: NA; V gene: TRBV7-8; clone size: medium-sized; J gene: TRBJ2-1; CDR3 DNA: TGTGCCAGCAGCTTGGGGACTGCCCGCTCCTACAATGAGCAGTTCTTC; CDR3 protein: CASSLGTARSYNEQFF
D gene: NA; V gene: TRBV21-1; clone size: medium-sized; J gene: TRBJ2-7; CDR3 DNA: TGTGCCAGCAGCAAAAGGCCAGGGGACACATATCCACTCTTTTACGAGCAGTACTTC; CDR3 protein: CASSKRPGDTYPLFYEQYF
D gene: NA; V gene: TRBV5-1; clone size: NA; J gene: TRBJ1-1; CDR3 DNA: TGCGCCAGCAGCTTGAGGAGCGGGGACACTGAAGCTTTCTTT; CDR3 protein: CASSLRSGDTEAFF
D gene: TRBD2; V gene: TRBV7-9; clone size: medium-sized; J gene: TRBJ2-5; CDR3 DNA: TGTGCCAGCAGCTTAACCGGGACTAGCGGGACGACCCAGTACTTC; CDR3 protein: CASSLTGTSGTTQYF
D gene: NA; V gene: TRBV9; clone size: NA; J gene: TRBJ2-5; CDR3 DNA: TGTGCCAGCAGCGTTCCCTCCGAGACCCAGTACTTC; CDR3 protein: CASSVPSETQYF
D gene: NA; V gene: TRBV12-2; clone size: NA; J gene: TRBJ2-6; CDR3 DNA: TGTGCAAGTCGCTTAGTTCCCCCTCTGTGGGCCAACGTCCTGACTTTC; CDR3 protein: CASRLVPPLWANVLTF
D gene: NA; V gene: TRBV28; clone size: many; J gene: TRBJ2-1; CDR3 DNA: TGTGCCAGCAGTTTAAGAGGGGGGTACAATGAGCAGTTCTTC; CDR3 protein: CASSLRGGYNEQFF
D gene: NA; V gene: TRBV20-1; clone size: many; J gene: TRBJ2-1; CDR3 DNA: TGCAGTGCTAGAGGAACAGGCAGCTACAATGAGCAGTTCTTC; CDR3 protein: CSARGTGSYNEQFF
D gene: TRBD1; V gene: TRBV12-3/TRBV12-4; clone size: many; J gene: TRBJ1-4; CDR3 DNA: TGTGCCAGCAGTCCGACGACAGGGGCTAATGAAAAACTGTTTTTT; CDR3 protein: CASSPTTGANEKLFF
D gene: TRBD2; V gene: TRBV5-1; clone size: medium-sized; J gene: TRBJ2-1; CDR3 DNA: TGCGCCAGCAAAACCGGGACTAGCGTTTACAATGAGCAGTTCTTC; CDR3 protein: CASKTGTSVYNEQFF
D gene: TRBD1; V gene: TRBV6-1; clone size: medium-sized; J gene: TRBJ1-6; CDR3 DNA: TGTGCCAGCATGGGACAGGGAAGTTCACCCCTCCACTTT; CDR3 protein: CASMGQGSSPLHF
D gene: TRBD2; V gene: TRBV19; clone size: medium-sized; J gene: TRBJ2-1; CDR3 DNA: TGTGCCAGTACCCTCATTAAGCGGGGTCAGGATGAGCAGTTCTTC; CDR3 protein: CASTLIKRGQDEQFF
D gene: NA; V gene: TRBV3-1; clone size: medium-sized; J gene: TRBJ1-3; CDR3 DNA: TGTGCCAGCAGCCAAGGGAGGGCTGGAAACACCATATATTTT; CDR3 protein: CASSQGRAGNTIYF
D gene: NA; V gene: TRBV4-3; clone size: medium-sized; J gene: TRBJ1-2; CDR3 DNA: TGCGCCAGCAGCCAAGAGATCGGGCTTACTAACTATGGCTACACCTTC; CDR3 protein: CASSQEIGLTNYGYTF